This T cell receptor (beta chain) was captured by sequencing in a study of long-term antiretroviral therapy in people with HIV. General observations from the study: Whichever time point was examined, clones expanded before ART dominated the repertoire. Drawn between about 2003 and 2017, the blood was possibly obtained under older ART regimens. The data indicate that diversity increased after ART but remained below transplant donor controls.

The CDR3 consists of 13 residues. Deletions cut 0 bases from V and 3 bases from J, with 5 bases between. Germline V lookup: CDR1 MNHEY, CDR2 SMNVEV (reference sequence). The libraries were made with immunoSEQ v3.0 at survey level. Generated by immunoSEQ multiplex PCR, the TCRdb table keeps only in-frame clones and is missing some. The sample yields 20,000 to 25,000 clones, around 83% seen once. Regarding this clone: Its antigen is currently unknown.

The chain couples TRBV27 to TRBJ1-2, with D unclear. The receptor was isolated from a young man with HIV. This material consisted of unsorted PBMCs, taken 0.1 years before starting antiretroviral therapy. The CDR3 sequence: CASSLSADYGYTF. In DNA, the CDR3 is TGTGCCAGCAGTTTATCGGCAGACTATGGCTACACCTTC.